These 21 T cell receptor beta chains came from one sample sequenced in a study of T cell responses to AZD1222 COVID-19 vaccine. This table comes from immunoSEQ multiplex PCR, and its TCRdb copy is limited to in-frame clones, with some not included. The profile shows approximately 98,000 clones, roughly nine tenths of them singletons. The specimen comprised peripheral blood, sampled on day 0 of MenACWY control vaccination. The receptors here all came from an adult in good health.

This chain uses TRBV25-1 with TRBJ1-6; 9 positions match TRBD1. The CDR3 consists of 14 residues. J lost 9 bases, V lost 6 bases, and 6 bases had no gene match. CDR1 is MGHDK, CDR2 SYGVNS, per germline. CDR3 protein: CASSPTGGVSPLHF. The CDR3 DNA reads TGTGCCAGCAGCCCGACAGGGGGGGTTTCACCCCTCCACTTT. Supplemented by reference TRBV25-1 and TRBJ1-6, the full variable domain reads EADIYQTPRYLVIGTGKKITLECSQTMGHDKMYWYQQDPGMELHLIHYSYGVNSTEKGDLSSESTVSRIRTEHFPLTLESARPSHTSQYLCASSPTGGVSPLHFGNGTRLTVT.

V is TRBV5-4 and J is TRBJ1-6; tentatively, D is TRBD1 (6 bases). The germline V gene encodes CDR1 SGHNT and CDR2 YYREEE (reference sequence). This CDR3 has 14 residues. V shed 2 bases and J shed 6 bases, with 9 bases lying between them. This CDR3 is CASSLQGPNSPLHF. The CDR3, as DNA: TGTGCCAGCAGCTTACAGGGCCCTAATTCACCCCTCCACTTT.

The chain links TRBV4-1 to TRBJ1-2; D is perhaps TRBD1 (6 bases). CDR1 is MGHRA and CDR2 is YSYEKL in the germline V gene. V lost 4 bases to trimming and J lost 3 bases, with 15 bases between them. The CDR3 is 15 amino acids. CDR3 sequence (DNA): TGCGCCAGCAGCCGAACTACCTCAGGGGACTATGGCTACACCTTC. Amino acids: CASSRTTSGDYGYTF.

This chain's CDR3 is CASSLDRGAYNEQFF. The CDR3 DNA sequence: TGTGCCAGCAGCTTGGACAGGGGAGCTTACAATGAGCAGTTCTTC. The genes are TRBV7-9 and TRBJ2-1, with 9 bases aligning to TRBD1. In germline, CDR1 is SEHNR, CDR2 FQNEAQ (reference sequence). This CDR3 spans 15 amino acids. The J segment lost 4 bases and the V segment lost 3 bases, leaving 4 bases of the junction unmatched.

The chain couples TRBV11-1 to TRBJ2-3; 8 bases are shared with TRBD2. V lost 3 bases, J lost 5 bases, and 7 bases stayed unmatched. CDR3 length equals 15 residues. CDR1 is SGHAT and CDR2 is FQDESV in the germline V gene (reference sequence). CDR3 region: CASSLELAAKDTQYF. The DNA of the CDR3 is TGTGCCAGCAGCTTGGAACTAGCGGCGAAAGATACGCAGTATTTT.

The chain has TRBV5-4 and TRBJ1-2; 7 bases are shared with TRBD1. Germline V gives CDR1 SGHNT, CDR2 YYREEE (reference sequence). The trim removed 4 bases at V and 2 bases at J, leaving 2 bases unmatched. This CDR3 is built from 13 residues. The CDR3 region is CASSPDRNYGYTF. CDR3 nucleotide sequence: TGTGCCAGCAGCCCGGACAGGAACTATGGCTACACCTTC. The variable domain in full, completed from reference TRBV5-4 and TRBJ1-2, reads ETGVTQSPTHLIKTRGQQVTLRCSSQSGHNTVSWYQQALGQGPQFIFQYYREEENGRGNFPPRFSGLQFPNYSSELNVNALELDDSALYLCASSPDRNYGYTFGSGTRLTVV.

V is TRBV6-6 and J is TRBJ2-7; no firm D call. This CDR3 contains 11 residues. Germline CDR1 and CDR2: MNHNY and SVGAGI (reference sequence). With 6 bases removed from V and 3 bases from J, the gap between germline ends came to 6 bases. The CDR3 loop is CASSLIYEQYF. For the CDR3, the DNA is TGTGCCAGCAGCCTCATCTACGAGCAGTACTTC.

The gene calls are TRBV5-1 and TRBJ2-3; 13 bases line up with TRBD2. CDR1 and CDR2 (germline): SGHRS, YFSETQ. The CDR3 is 16 residues long. Trimming cost V 6 bases and J 7 bases; bases outside gene matches: 11. The CDR3 nucleotides are TGCGCCAGCAAAGGGACTACTAGCGGGGGGGCTAATACGCAGTATTTT. Its protein is CASKGTTSGGANTQYF. The full variable domain, completed using reference TRBV5-1 and TRBJ2-3, is KAGVTQTPRYLIKTRGQQVTLSCSPISGHRSVSWYQQTPGQGLQFLFEYFSETQRNKGNFPGRFSGRQFSNSRSEMNVSTLELGDSALYLCASKGTTSGGANTQYFGPGTRLTVL.

CDR3 sequence: CASRTGAENEQFF. CDR3 sequence (DNA): TGTGCCAGTAGAACGGGGGCTGAAAATGAGCAGTTCTTC. This chain uses TRBV19 with TRBJ2-1; D is possibly TRBD1 or TRBD2 (6 bases each). CDR1 is LNHDA and CDR2 is SQIVND in the germline V gene (reference sequence). The CDR3 is 13 residues long. Between the trimmed V and J ends, which lost 6 bases and 7 bases, there was a span of 13 bases.

This clone was detected a few times. CDR3: CASSLEGYGYTF. The CDR3 DNA reads as TGTGCCAGCAGTTTAGAGGGCTATGGCTACACCTTC. This chain connects TRBV28 to TRBJ1-2; D uncertain. The CDR3 sequence is 12 residues long. Between the trimmed V and J ends, which lost 2 bases and 4 bases, there was a span of 5 bases. Germline assignment: CDR1 MDHEN and CDR2 SYDVKM.

This chain uses TRBV19 with TRBJ2-5; 9 bases fit TRBD2. Germline V gene sequence: CDR1 LNHDA, CDR2 SQIVND (reference sequence). V gave up 6 bases and J gave up 1 base; unmatched junction bases: 9. The CDR3 has 16 amino acids. The CDR3 protein is CASRRGVAGAQETQYF. The DNA for the CDR3 is TGTGCCAGTAGACGCGGGGTAGCGGGGGCCCAAGAGACCCAGTACTTC.

The chain has TRBV13 and TRBJ1-6; D gene uncertain. Trimming removed 0 bases at V and 15 bases at J, with 6 bases between. The germline V gene encodes CDR1 PRHDT and CDR2 FYEKMQ (reference sequence). This CDR3 is built from 11 residues. CDR3 region: CASSLGQLLHF. Written as DNA, the CDR3 is TGTGCCAGCAGCTTAGGGCAGCTCCTCCACTTT.

This clone was found once. The chain has TRBV5-5 and TRBJ2-7, with 8 bases fitting TRBD1. Trimming removed 6 bases from V and 6 bases from J; junction bases left unmatched: 14. This CDR3 is built from 15 residues. Germline loops: CDR1 SGHKS, CDR2 YYEKEE (reference sequence). CDR3 amino acids: CASILLLGQGGEQYF. In nucleotides, the CDR3 is TGTGCCAGCATTCTTTTGCTAGGACAGGGAGGCGAGCAGTACTTC.

The genes are TRBV6-2 or TRBV6-3 and TRBJ2-5, with D tentatively TRBD1 or TRBD2 (6 bases each). The V end was cut by 4 bases, the J end by 9 bases, with 18 bases between. Germline V gives CDR1 MNHEY, CDR2 SVGEGT. The CDR3 contains 14 residues. This CDR3 is CASSSRWSGEAQYF. CDR3 sequence (DNA): TGTGCCAGCAGTTCCCGGTGGTCAGGGGAGGCCCAGTACTTC.

The V call is TRBV6-5, the J call TRBJ1-1; D gene ambiguous. Trimming cost V 8 bases and J 1 base, with 14 bases left between them. The CDR3 spans 14 residues. The germline V gene has CDR1 MNHEY and CDR2 SVGAGI. CDR3 DNA sequence: TGTGCCAGCTTCCCCCCGGGCCGGAACACTGAAGCTTTCTTT. Its translation: CASFPPGRNTEAFF.

The rearrangement joins TRBV10-2 to TRBJ1-2; 9 bases agree with TRBD1. The junction had 10 bases not matched to a gene; V was cut back by 3 bases and J by 8 bases. This CDR3 spans 15 amino acids. The germline CDR1 and CDR2 sequences are WSHSY and SAAADI. The CDR3 nucleotides read TGCGCCAGCAGTGACCCGGGACAGGGAGTAAACGGCTACACCTTC. Translating it yields CASSDPGQGVNGYTF.

The V and J genes are TRBV6-5 and TRBJ1-5; TRBD1 matches 12 bases. The V gene's germline CDR1 is MNHEY and CDR2 SVGAGI. The trim removed 8 bases at V and 7 bases at J, leaving 3 bases unmatched. This CDR3 has 13 residues. CDR3 sequence: CASGTGGWQPQHF. The CDR3 DNA reads as TGTGCCAGCGGGACAGGGGGCTGGCAGCCCCAGCATTTT.

The chain carries TRBV13 and TRBJ2-5; possibly TRBD1 or TRBD2 for D (5 bases each). In germline, CDR1 is PRHDT, CDR2 FYEKMQ (reference sequence). This CDR3 is 14 amino acids long. V was clipped by 4 bases and J by 5 bases, with 14 bases between them. The chain's CDR3 is CASSSARGAETQYF. The DNA of the CDR3 is TGTGCCAGCAGCTCGGCCCGAGGGGCCGAGACCCAGTACTTC.

DNA of the CDR3: TGTGCCATCAGTGAATTTACGGCAGGGGGGGTAGATACGCAGTATTTT. This codes for CAISEFTAGGVDTQYF. This chain uses TRBV10-3 with TRBJ2-3; D assignment may be TRBD1 or TRBD2 (7 bases each). The CDR3 runs 16 residues. The germline CDR1 and CDR2 sequences are ENHRY and SYGVKD. Between the trimmed V and J ends, which lost 3 bases and 5 bases, there was a span of 18 bases.

This clone was observed a single time. The chain is built from TRBV30 and TRBJ2-7; 11 nucleotides align to TRBD1. The ends lost 8 bases at V and 6 bases at J; junction bases unmatched: 9. Germline CDR1 and CDR2: GTSNPN and SVGIG (reference sequence). This CDR3 region has 13 residues. DNA of the CDR3: TGTGCCGGGGACAGGGGGGCTTTTGGCGAGCAGTACTTC. It codes for CAGDRGAFGEQYF.

A note on this clone: This sample includes further DNA sequences coding for the same CDR3. CDR3 in amino acids: CASSIGLAGGDTQYF. For the CDR3, the DNA is TGTGCCAGTAGTATCGGACTAGCGGGGGGAGATACGCAGTATTTT. The chain has TRBV19 and TRBJ2-3; 14 positions match TRBD2. CDR1 and CDR2 from the germline V gene are LNHDA and SQIVND (reference sequence). The CDR3 extends over 15 amino acids. J gave up 5 bases and V 3 bases, and 1 base lay outside the gene matches.